These T cell receptor beta chains were read from a single sample in a study of kidney transplant recipient with SARS-CoV-2 infection. TCRdb recomputed calls from the reads with MiXCR, one row per CDR3 protein. This sample carries under 250,000 distinct CDR3 sequences, about 28% of them seen once, and the ten largest clones take around 7.8%. Material: a blood sample, obtained at baseline and on day 111 from a kidney transplant recipient. The receptors were gathered from a male patient aged 30 to 40 who had COVID-19 and was a kidney transplant recipient. Some T cells may have come from the graft donor. Each CDR3 is given with its conserved first and last residue. D genes are given only for firm matches. Clone sizes are given selectively: once, few, many, or a class where the clone is expanded.

J gene | clone size | D gene | V gene | CDR3 DNA | CDR3 protein
TRBJ2-7 | - | - | TRBV24-1 | TGTACCACCAGTGATTTGAGGGACGAGCAGTACTTC | CTTSDLRDEQYF
TRBJ2-2 | - | - | TRBV11-3 | TGTGCCAGCGGCTTACGGGGGGCGACGAACACCGGGGAGCTGTTTTTT | CASGLRGATNTGELFF
TRBJ1-2 | - | - | TRBV9 | TGTGCCAGCGGGACCTTGTACTCAAGAAAGACCTATGGCTACACCTTC | CASGTLYSRKTYGYTF
TRBJ1-1 | many | - | TRBV3-1 | TGTGCCAGCAGCTGGGTACTTCCCATTTCAATTCGCACTGAAGCTTTCTTT | CASSWVLPISIRTEAFF
TRBJ2-1 | - | TRBD2 | TRBV4-3 | TGCACCAGCAGCCCACGACTAGCGGGGGAATACAATGAGCAGTTCTTC | CTSSPRLAGEYNEQFF
TRBJ2-2 | many | TRBD2 | TRBV11-2 | TGTGCCAGCAGCTTAAGGGGGGGACTAGCGGGGAACACCGGGGAGCTGTTTTTT | CASSLRGGLAGNTGELFF
TRBJ2-3 | few | TRBD2 | TRBV4-3 | TGCGCCAGCAGCCAAGCCCTAGCGGGAGGGGGGGACATGGATACGCAGTATTTT | CASSQALAGGGDMDTQYF
TRBJ1-2 | many | - | TRBV5-1 | TGCGCCAGCGGGTTTGGATCGGTTCGAAAGACCTATGGCTACACCTTC | CASGFGSVRKTYGYTF
TRBJ1-5 | - | TRBD1 | TRBV6-9 | TGTGCCAGCAAACAACCCCCCGTACAGGGGCACAATCAGCCCCAGCATTTT | CASKQPPVQGHNQPQHF
TRBJ1-1 | - | TRBD1 | TRBV5-6 | TGTGCCAGCAGCTTGTTCCATCCAGGGACAGGGGAGAGGGGCACTGAAGCTTTCTTT | CASSLFHPGTGERGTEAFF
TRBJ2-3 | many | - | TRBV7-9 | TGTGCCAGCAGCTTTCAACGCGGGATCTCCACAGATACGCAGTATTTT | CASSFQRGISTDTQYF
TRBJ1-2 | many | - | TRBV8-2 | TGTGGCAGTAATGTACATGATAGCCGAAAGACCTATGGCTACACCTTC | CGSNVHDSRKTYGYTF
TRBJ1-2 | many | - | TRBV6-9 | TGTGCCAGCAGTCGTGTTTGGCCTTACGGAAAGACCTATGGCTACACCTTC | CASSRVWPYGKTYGYTF
TRBJ2-7 | - | - | TRBV27 | TGTGCCAGCAGTTTAAGGGGGGCTCCGGACATACCCTACGAGCAGTACTTC | CASSLRGAPDIPYEQYF
TRBJ2-1 | few | TRBD2 | TRBV20-1 | TGCAGTGCTAGTCTCCTAGCGGGGCCCAATGAGCAGTTCTTC | CSASLLAGPNEQFF
TRBJ2-5 | many | - | TRBV11-2 | TGTGCCAGCAGCTTGACGGAGTTCTGGGAGACCCAGTACTTC | CASSLTEFWETQYF
TRBJ2-5 | few | - | TRBV7-2 | TGTGCCAGCAGCTTACAGCGCCAAGAGACCCAGTACTTC | CASSLQRQETQYF
TRBJ1-1 | many | - | TRBV20-1 | TGCAGTGCTAGAGTTCGCATGAACACTGAAGCTTTCTTT | CSARVRMNTEAFF
TRBJ2-1 | few | TRBD2 | TRBV6-5 | TGTGCCAGCAGTACTCAAGCGGGACGGTCCTACAATGAGCAGTTCTTC | CASSTQAGRSYNEQFF
TRBJ1-4 | many | TRBD1 | TRBV7-6 | TGTGCCAGCAGCTTAGGTGGGACAGGGAGCGAAAAACTGTTTTTT | CASSLGGTGSEKLFF
TRBJ2-7 | few | - | TRBV12-3/TRBV12-4 | TGTGCCAGCAGTTTTCGAGTGTACGAGCAGTACTTC | CASSFRVYEQYF
TRBJ2-7 | - | TRBD2 | TRBV27 | TGTGCCAGCAGCGGGGGGGGCCCCTACGAGCAGTACTTC | CASSGGGPYEQYF